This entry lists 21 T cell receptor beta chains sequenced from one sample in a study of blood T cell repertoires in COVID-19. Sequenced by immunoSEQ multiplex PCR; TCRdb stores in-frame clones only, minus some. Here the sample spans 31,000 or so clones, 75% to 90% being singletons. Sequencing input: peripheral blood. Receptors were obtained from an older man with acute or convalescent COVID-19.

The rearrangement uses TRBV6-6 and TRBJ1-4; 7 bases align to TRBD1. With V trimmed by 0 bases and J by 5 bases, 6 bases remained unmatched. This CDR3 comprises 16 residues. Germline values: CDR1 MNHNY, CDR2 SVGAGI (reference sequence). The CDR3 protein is CASSYSPGTENEKLFF. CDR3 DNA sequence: TGTGCCAGCAGTTACTCCCCCGGGACAGAAAATGAAAAACTGTTTTTT.

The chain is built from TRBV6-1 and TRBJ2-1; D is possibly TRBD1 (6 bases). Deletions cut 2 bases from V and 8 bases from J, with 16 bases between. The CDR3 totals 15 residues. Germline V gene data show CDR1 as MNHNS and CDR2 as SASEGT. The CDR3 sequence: CASSEPGQPVDEQFF. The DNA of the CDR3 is TGTGCCAGCAGTGAACCCGGACAGCCTGTGGATGAGCAGTTCTTC.

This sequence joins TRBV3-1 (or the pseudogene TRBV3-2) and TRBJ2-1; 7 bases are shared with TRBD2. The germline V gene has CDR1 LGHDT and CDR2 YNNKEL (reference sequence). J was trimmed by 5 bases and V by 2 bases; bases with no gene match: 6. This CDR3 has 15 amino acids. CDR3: CASSQTVGLNNEQFF. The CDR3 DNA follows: TGTGCCAGCAGCCAAACCGTGGGACTAAACAATGAGCAGTTCTTC.

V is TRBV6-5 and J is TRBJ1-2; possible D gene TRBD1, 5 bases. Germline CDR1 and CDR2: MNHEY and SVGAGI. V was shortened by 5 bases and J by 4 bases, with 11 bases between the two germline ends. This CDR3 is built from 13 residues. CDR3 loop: CASSRTGLYGYTF. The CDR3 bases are TGTGCCAGCAGTCGTACAGGCCTCTATGGCTACACCTTC.

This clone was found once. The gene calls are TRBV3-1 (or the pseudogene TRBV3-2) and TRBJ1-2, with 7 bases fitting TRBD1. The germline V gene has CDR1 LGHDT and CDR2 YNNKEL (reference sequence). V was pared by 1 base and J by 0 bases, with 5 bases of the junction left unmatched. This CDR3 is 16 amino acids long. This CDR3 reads CASSQGAGTANYGYTF. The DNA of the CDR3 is TGTGCCAGCAGCCAAGGCGCCGGGACAGCTAACTATGGCTACACCTTC.

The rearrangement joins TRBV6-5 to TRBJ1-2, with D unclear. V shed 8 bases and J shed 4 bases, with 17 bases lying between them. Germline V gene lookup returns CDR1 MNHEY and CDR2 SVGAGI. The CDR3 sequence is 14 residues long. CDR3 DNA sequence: TGTGCCAGCCGCAGTGGCCAATCCCCCTATGGCTACACCTTC. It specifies CASRSGQSPYGYTF.

The chain's CDR3 is CAWSRDRGTGANVLTF. The CDR3 DNA sequence: TGTGCCTGGAGTAGGGACAGGGGCACTGGGGCCAACGTCCTGACTTTC. V is TRBV30 and J is TRBJ2-6, with 10 nucleotides matching TRBD1. This CDR3 comprises 16 residues. V was clipped by 2 bases and J by 2 bases; unmatched bases: 3. CDR1 and CDR2 (germline): GTSNPN, SVGIG (reference sequence). Full variable domain (rest looked up from reference TRBV30 and TRBJ2-6): SQTIHQWPATLVQPVGSPLSLECTVEGTSNPNLYWYRQAAGRGLQLLFYSVGIGQISSEVPQNLSASRPQDRQFILSSKKLLLSDSGFYLCAWSRDRGTGANVLTFGAGSRLTVL.

CDR3 sequence reads: CASSLVGGGGALQGYTF. In nucleotides, the CDR3 is TGTGCCAGCAGCTTAGTGGGTGGGGGAGGCGCCCTTCAGGGCTACACCTTC. The chain couples TRBV11-2 to TRBJ1-2, with a weak D call TRBD1 (5 bases). Germline lookup yields CDR1 SGHAT and CDR2 FQNNGV. This CDR3 spans 17 amino acids. V gave up 1 base and J gave up 8 bases, with 23 bases separating them.

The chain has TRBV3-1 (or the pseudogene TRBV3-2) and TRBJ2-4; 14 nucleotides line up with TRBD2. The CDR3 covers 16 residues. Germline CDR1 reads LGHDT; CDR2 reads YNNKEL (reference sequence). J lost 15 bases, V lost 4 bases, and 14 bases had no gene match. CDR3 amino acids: CASSLGTSGGPRSPYF. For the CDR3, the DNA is TGTGCCAGCAGCCTAGGGACTAGCGGGGGCCCGAGGTCACCGTACTTC.

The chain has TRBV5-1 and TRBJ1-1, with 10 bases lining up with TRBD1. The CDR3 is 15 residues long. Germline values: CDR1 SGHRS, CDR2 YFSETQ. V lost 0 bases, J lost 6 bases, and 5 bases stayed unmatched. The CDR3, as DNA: TGCGCCAGCAGCTTGGGCGGGACAGGGGTCCCTGAAGCTTTCTTT. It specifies CASSLGGTGVPEAFF.

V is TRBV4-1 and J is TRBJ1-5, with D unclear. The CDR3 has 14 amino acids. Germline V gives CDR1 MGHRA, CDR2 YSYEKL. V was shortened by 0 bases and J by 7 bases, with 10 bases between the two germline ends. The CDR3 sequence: CASSQERDGQPQHF. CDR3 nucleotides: TGCGCCAGCAGCCAAGAACGAGACGGGCAGCCCCAGCATTTT.

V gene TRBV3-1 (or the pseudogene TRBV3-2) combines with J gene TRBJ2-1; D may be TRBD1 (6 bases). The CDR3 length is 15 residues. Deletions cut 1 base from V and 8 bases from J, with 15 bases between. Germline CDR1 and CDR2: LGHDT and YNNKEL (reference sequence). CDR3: CASSQGRRGWYEQFF. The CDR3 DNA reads TGTGCCAGCAGCCAAGGCCGCAGGGGTTGGTATGAGCAGTTCTTC.

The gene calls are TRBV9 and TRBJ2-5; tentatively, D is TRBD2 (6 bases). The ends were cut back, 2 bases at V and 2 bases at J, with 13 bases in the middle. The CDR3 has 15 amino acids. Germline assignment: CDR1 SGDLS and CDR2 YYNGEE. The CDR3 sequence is CASSVGLSGQETQYF. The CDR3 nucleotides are TGTGCCAGCAGCGTGGGACTTTCTGGTCAAGAGACCCAGTACTTC.

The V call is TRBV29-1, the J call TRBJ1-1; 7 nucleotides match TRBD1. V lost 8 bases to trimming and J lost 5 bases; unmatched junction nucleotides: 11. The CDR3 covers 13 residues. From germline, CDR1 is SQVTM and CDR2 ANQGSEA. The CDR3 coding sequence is TGCAGCTCCTTTCTAGGGGGCGCGACTGAAGCTTTCTTT. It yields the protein CSSFLGGATEAFF. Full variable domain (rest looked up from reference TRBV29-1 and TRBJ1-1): SAVISQKPSRDICQRGTSLTIQCQVDSQVTMMFWYRQQPGQSLTLIATANQGSEATYESGFVIDKFPISRPNLTFSTLTVSNMSPEDSSIYLCSSFLGGATEAFFGQGTRLTVV.

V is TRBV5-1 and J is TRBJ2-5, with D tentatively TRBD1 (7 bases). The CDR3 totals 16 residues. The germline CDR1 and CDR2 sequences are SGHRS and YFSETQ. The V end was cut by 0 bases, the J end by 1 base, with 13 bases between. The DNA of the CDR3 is TGCGCCAGCAGCTTGGTGGCAGGGGGGATCCAAGAGACCCAGTACTTC. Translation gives CASSLVAGGIQETQYF.

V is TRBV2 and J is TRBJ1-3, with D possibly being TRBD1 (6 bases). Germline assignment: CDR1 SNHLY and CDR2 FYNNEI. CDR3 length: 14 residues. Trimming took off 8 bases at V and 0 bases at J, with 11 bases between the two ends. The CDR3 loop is CASGQSSSGNTIYF. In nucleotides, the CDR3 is TGTGCCAGCGGACAGTCGAGCTCTGGAAACACCATATATTTT.

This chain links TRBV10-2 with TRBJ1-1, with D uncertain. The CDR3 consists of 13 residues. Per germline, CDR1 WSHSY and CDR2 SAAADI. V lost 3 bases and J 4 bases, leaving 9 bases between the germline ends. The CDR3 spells CASSEIRGTEAFF. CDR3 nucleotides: TGCGCCAGCAGTGAAATTCGGGGCACTGAAGCTTTCTTT.

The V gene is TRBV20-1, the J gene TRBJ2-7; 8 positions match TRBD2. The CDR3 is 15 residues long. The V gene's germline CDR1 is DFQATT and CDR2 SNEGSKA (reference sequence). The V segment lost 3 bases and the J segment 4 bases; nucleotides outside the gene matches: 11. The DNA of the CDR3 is TGCAGTGCTAGTAGGGAGAAGCGGGGGACGTACGAGCAGTACTTC. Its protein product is CSASREKRGTYEQYF.

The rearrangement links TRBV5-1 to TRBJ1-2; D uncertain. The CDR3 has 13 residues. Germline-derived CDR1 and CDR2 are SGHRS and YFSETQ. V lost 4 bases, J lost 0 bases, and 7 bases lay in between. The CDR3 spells CASSEGPNYGYTF. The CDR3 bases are TGCGCCAGCAGCGAGGGCCCTAACTATGGCTACACCTTC. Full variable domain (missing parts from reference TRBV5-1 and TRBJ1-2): KAGVTQTPRYLIKTRGQQVTLSCSPISGHRSVSWYQQTPGQGLQFLFEYFSETQRNKGNFPGRFSGRQFSNSRSEMNVSTLELGDSALYLCASSEGPNYGYTFGSGTRLTVV.

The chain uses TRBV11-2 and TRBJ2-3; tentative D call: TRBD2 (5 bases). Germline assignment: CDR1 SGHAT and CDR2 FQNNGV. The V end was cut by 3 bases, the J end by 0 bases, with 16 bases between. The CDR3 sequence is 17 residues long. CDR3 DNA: TGTGCCAGCAGCTTTACTAGAGGCCCATCTAGCACAGATACGCAGTATTTT. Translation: CASSFTRGPSSTDTQYF.

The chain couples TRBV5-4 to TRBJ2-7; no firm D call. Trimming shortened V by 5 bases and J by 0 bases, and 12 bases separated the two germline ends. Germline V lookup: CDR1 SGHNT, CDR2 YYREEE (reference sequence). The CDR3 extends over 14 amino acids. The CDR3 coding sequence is TGTGCCAGCAGTCGGTCTCCGAGCTCCTACGAGCAGTACTTC. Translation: CASSRSPSSYEQYF.